This T cell receptor beta chain was captured in a study of vaccination effects on CD4 cells after COVID-19. With respect to this clone: The antigen is undetermined.

Antigen-specific CD4+ T cells were expanded (with viral peptide pools) by the ViraFEST assay ahead of sequencing. Following a 10-day culture, CD4+ T cells were purified. None of these healthy vaccinees had been infected with SARS-CoV-2 before vaccination. This CDR3 region has 17 residues. CDR1 is LGHDT and CDR2 is YNNKEL in the germline V gene (reference sequence). V shed 1 base, J shed 2 bases, and the junction held 10 bases outside the gene matches. Sequenced by immunoSEQ multiplex PCR; TCRdb stores in-frame clones only, minus some. The sample holds about 40,000 clones; roughly 62% are singletons and the top ten take about 16%.

Sequenced here: CD4+ T cells from PBMCs cultured with HCoV-OC43 spike peptides, sampled before COVID-19 vaccination. Subset of the sample: HCoV-OC43 spike overlapping peptide pool stimulation. This receptor was obtained from a human donor who received a COVID-19 vaccine. This chain uses TRBV3-1 (or the pseudogene TRBV3-2) with TRBJ2-7; 8 bases agree with TRBD1. The CDR3 sequence is CASSQGHSGGFPYEQYF. CDR3 DNA sequence: TGTGCCAGCAGCCAAGGCCACTCAGGGGGCTTCCCCTACGAGCAGTACTTC.